Listed below are T cell receptor beta chains from one sample, sequenced in a study of shared clonotypes between healthy human individuals. The repertoire was sequenced with immunoSEQ multiplex PCR; TCRdb's copy has only in-frame clones and lacks some. The table records around 1.9 million clones, under 95% of them present only once. Sequenced input: naive CD8+ T cells from PBMCs. The receptors derive from a man between 18 and 29 years old in good health. Some clones in this sample may be carry-over from other donors' samples. CDR3s include the opening cysteine and the closing phenylalanine or tryptophan. Each record gives: J gene, D gene, clone size, V gene, CDR3 protein, CDR3 DNA. The D gene is left open where the match is weak. The size entry is marked missing in some rows and otherwise reads once, few, many or a size class.

TRBJ2-7 | - | - | TRBV7-8 | CASSQKLPIIAEQYF | TGTGCCAGCAGCCAAAAACTACCGATAATTGCGGAGCAGTACTTC
TRBJ1-3 | - | - | TRBV29-1 | CSVEAGGGEGNTIYF | TGCAGCGTTGAAGCGGGCGGGGGTGAAGGAAACACCATATATTTT
TRBJ1-2 | - | - | TRBV27 | CASTSVGTGSGSGYTF | TGTGCCAGCACCTCTGTCGGCACAGGGAGTGGGAGCGGCTACACCTTC
TRBJ1-3 | - | few | TRBV4-2 | CASSQYTSGNTIYF | TGTGCCAGCAGCCAGTACACCTCTGGAAACACCATATATTTT
TRBJ1-5 | - | - | TRBV15 | CATSRERVSPQHF | TGTGCCACCAGCAGAGAAAGGGTGAGTCCTCAGCATTTT
TRBJ1-1 | TRBD1 | - | TRBV2 | CASSGDREVDTEAFF | TGTGCCAGCAGCGGGGACAGGGAAGTAGACACTGAAGCTTTCTTT
TRBJ2-5 | TRBD2 | - | TRBV7-2 | CASSARLAGVETQYF | TGTGCCAGCAGCGCCCGACTAGCGGGAGTAGAGACCCAGTACTTC
TRBJ2-3 | - | once | TRBV9 | CASSVGWMGSTDTQYF | TGTGCCAGCAGCGTAGGGTGGATGGGGAGCACAGATACGCAGTATTTT
TRBJ2-3 | TRBD2 | - | TRBV5-5 | CASSLGLADTDTQYF | TGTGCCAGCAGCTTGGGGCTAGCGGACACAGATACGCAGTATTTT
TRBJ1-3 | - | - | TRBV27 | CASSLVREQPNSGNTIYF | TGTGCCAGCAGTTTGGTTCGGGAGCAGCCAAACTCTGGAAACACCATATATTTT
TRBJ1-1 | - | - | TRBV9 | CASSVAGKNTEAFF | TGTGCCAGCAGCGTAGCGGGGAAGAACACTGAAGCTTTCTTT
TRBJ2-5 | TRBD2 | - | TRBV12-5 | CASGVGLAEETQYF | TGTGCTAGTGGTGTAGGACTAGCGGAAGAGACCCAGTACTTC
TRBJ2-3 | TRBD1 | - | TRBV10-3 | CAITQGAATDTQYF | TGTGCCATCACACAGGGGGCGGCCACAGATACGCAGTATTTT
TRBJ2-3 | TRBD2 | - | TRBV28 | CASSTPAGGSDTQYF | TGTGCCAGCAGTACGCCGGCCGGGGGGTCAGATACGCAGTATTTT
TRBJ2-3 | TRBD2 | - | TRBV13 | CASSSTGTSGPDTQYF | TGTGCCAGCAGCTCAACCGGGACTAGCGGTCCTGATACGCAGTATTTT
TRBJ2-5 | TRBD2 | - | TRBV7-9 | CASSLRTSGRGETQYF | TGTGCCAGCAGCCTCCGGACTAGCGGGAGGGGGGAGACCCAGTACTTC
TRBJ1-2 | TRBD1 | - | TRBV7-9 | CASSFDQGAGNGYTF | TGTGCCAGCAGCTTCGACCAGGGGGCGGGTAATGGCTACACCTTC
TRBJ2-7 | - | - | TRBV27 | CASSLFQGSTYEQYF | TGTGCCAGCAGTTTATTCCAGGGGAGCACCTACGAGCAGTACTTC
TRBJ2-1 | TRBD1 | - | TRBV5-1 | CASSTTGGDFYNEQFF | TGCGCCAGCAGCACTACAGGGGGTGACTTCTACAATGAGCAGTTCTTC
TRBJ2-7 | - | - | TRBV9 | CASSLLGGEQYF | TGTGCCAGCAGCCTACTTGGGGGGGAGCAGTACTTC